This TCR beta chain was captured in a study of T cell responses to AZD1222 COVID-19 vaccine. Across the whole study: Analysis merged second doses at about 4 or about 12 weeks.

The data were produced by immunoSEQ multiplex PCR, yet TCRdb's version contains in-frame clones alone and is incomplete. The sample yields about 120,000 clones, 88% seen once. V was cut by 6 bases and J by 4 bases, with 16 bases left in between. Germline CDR1 reads MNHEY; CDR2 reads SVGAGI. The CDR3 spans 15 residues. A note on this clone: Its antigen is unidentified.

The study, taken as a whole, reports: Among the donors, most were white British and more were female, and clonal diversity was possibly underestimated. Spike-specific TCR breadth and depth were elevated following two AZD1222 doses.

This specimen was peripheral blood, taken on day 0 of AZD1222 vaccination. This receptor was obtained from an adult in good health. The V call is TRBV6-5, the J call TRBJ1-3; a possible D gene is TRBD1 (5 bases). CDR3 in DNA: TGTGCCAGCAGAACTGACAGATTCCAAGGAAACACCATATATTTT. It is translated as CASRTDRFQGNTIYF.